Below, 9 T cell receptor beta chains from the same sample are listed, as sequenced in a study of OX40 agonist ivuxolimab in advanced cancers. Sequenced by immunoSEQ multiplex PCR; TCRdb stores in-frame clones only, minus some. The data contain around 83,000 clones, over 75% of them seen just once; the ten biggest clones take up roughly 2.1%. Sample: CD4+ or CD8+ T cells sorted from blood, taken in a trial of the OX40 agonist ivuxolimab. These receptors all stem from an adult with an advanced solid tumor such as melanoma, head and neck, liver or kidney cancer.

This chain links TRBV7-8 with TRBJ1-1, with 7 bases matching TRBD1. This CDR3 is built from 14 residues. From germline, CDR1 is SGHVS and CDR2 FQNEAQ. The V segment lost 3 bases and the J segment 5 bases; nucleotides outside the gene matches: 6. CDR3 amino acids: CASSFNRGGTEAFF. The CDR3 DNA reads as TGTGCCAGCAGCTTTAACAGGGGTGGGACTGAAGCTTTCTTT.

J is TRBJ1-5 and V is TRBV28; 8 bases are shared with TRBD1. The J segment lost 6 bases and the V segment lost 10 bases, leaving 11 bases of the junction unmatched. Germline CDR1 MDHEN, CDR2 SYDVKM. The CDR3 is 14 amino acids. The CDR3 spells CATTPGGAAQPQHF. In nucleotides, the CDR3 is TGTGCCACCACCCCAGGGGGCGCGGCTCAGCCCCAGCATTTT.

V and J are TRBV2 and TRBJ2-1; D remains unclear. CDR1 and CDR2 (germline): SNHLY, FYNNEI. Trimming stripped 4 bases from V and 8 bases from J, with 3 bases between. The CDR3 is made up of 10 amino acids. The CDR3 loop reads CASSVYEQFF. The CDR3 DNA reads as TGTGCCAGCAGTGTTTATGAGCAGTTCTTC.

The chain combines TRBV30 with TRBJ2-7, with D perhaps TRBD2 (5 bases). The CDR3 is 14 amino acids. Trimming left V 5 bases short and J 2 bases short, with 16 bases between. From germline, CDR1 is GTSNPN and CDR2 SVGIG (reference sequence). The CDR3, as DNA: TGTGCCTGGTCGATCCGGGGTAGTACCTACGAGCAGTACTTC. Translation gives CAWSIRGSTYEQYF.

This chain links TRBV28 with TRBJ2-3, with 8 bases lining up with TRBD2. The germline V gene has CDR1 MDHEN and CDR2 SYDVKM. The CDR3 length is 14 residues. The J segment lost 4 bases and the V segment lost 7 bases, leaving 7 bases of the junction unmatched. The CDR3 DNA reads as TGTGCCAGCATATCGGCGGGAGGCCCAGATACGCAGTATTTT. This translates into CASISAGGPDTQYF.

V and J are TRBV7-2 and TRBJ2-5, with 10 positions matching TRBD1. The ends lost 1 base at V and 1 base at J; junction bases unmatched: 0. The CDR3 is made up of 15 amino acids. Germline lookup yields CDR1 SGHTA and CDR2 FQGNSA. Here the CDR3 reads CASSLGTGGQETQYF. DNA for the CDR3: TGTGCCAGCAGCTTAGGGACAGGGGGCCAAGAGACCCAGTACTTC.

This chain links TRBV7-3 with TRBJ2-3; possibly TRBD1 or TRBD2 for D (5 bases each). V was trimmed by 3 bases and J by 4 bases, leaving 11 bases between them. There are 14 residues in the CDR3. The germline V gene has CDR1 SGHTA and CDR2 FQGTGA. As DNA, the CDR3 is TGTGCCAGCAGCTTTGGGGGAACATCAGATACGCAGTATTTT. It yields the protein CASSFGGTSDTQYF.

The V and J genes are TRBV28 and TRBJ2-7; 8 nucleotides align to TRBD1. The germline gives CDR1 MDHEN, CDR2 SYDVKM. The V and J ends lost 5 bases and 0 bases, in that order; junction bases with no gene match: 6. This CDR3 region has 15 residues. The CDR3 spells CASSPGQGASYEQYF. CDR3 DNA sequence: TGTGCCAGCAGTCCCGGGCAGGGGGCCTCCTACGAGCAGTACTTC.

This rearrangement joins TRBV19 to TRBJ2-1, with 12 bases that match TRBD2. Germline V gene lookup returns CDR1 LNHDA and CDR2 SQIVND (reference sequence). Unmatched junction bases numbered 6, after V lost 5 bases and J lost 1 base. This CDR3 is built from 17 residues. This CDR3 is CASSSLAGGWSYNEQFF. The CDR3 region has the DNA TGTGCCAGTAGTTCACTAGCGGGAGGATGGTCCTACAATGAGCAGTTCTTC.